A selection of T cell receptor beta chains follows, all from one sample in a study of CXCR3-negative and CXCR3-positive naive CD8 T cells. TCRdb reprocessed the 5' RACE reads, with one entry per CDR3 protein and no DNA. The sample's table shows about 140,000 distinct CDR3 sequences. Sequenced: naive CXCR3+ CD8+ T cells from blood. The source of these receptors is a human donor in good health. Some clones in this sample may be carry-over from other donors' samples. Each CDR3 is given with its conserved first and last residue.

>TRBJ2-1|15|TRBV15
CATSPGQSSYNEQFF
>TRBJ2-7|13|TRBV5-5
CASSFLLTYEQYF
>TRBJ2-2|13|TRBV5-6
CAASQGATGELFF
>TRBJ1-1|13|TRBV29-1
CSVGRAGEIEAFF
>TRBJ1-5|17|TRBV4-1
CASSQDGGMVSNQPQHF
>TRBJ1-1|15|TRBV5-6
CASSLGDRANTEAFF
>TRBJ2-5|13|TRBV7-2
CASSWDRVETQYF
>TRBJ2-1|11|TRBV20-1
CSASGGGEQFF
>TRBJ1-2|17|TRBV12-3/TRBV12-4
CASSTLPFGQENYGYTF
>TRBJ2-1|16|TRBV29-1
CSARLWDPKAYNEQFF
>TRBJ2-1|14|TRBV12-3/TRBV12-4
CAVSSGGASNEQFF
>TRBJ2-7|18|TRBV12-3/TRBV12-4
CASSFYPEAGRSVYEQYF
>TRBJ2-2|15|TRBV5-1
CASSLSGARTGELFF
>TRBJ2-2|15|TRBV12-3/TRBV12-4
CASSTGLAGTGEPFF
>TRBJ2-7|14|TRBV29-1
CSVPRDRGSHEQYF
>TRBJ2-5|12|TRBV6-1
CASTRDQETQYF
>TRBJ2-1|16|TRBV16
CASTTTSTVQGHEQFF
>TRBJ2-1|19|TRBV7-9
CASSLGFGTSGYSYNEQFF
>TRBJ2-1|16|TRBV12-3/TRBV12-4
CASSLGPGSSYNEQFF
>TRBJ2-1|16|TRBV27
CASRNLRGLSYNEQFF
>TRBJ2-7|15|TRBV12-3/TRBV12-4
CASRSGQGLVYEQYF
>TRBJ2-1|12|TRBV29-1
CSVLETNNEQFF